Listed here are 18 T cell receptor beta chains from one sample, sequenced in a study of T-cell memory formation after mild COVID-19. TCRdb reprocessed the 5' RACE reads with MiXCR, giving one entry per CDR3 protein. The sample shows 530,000 or so distinct CDR3 sequences, 17% of them seen only once. The specimen was PBMCs or a T cell subset sorted from them (not recorded which). The receptors derive from an adult woman who had mild COVID-19 (a few samples of this study predate the infection). Cell type and time point are not known.

The rearrangement uses TRBV20-1 and TRBJ1-2; 11 positions agree with TRBD1. CDR3 size: 15 residues. Germline CDR1 and CDR2: DFQATT and SNEGSKA (reference sequence). The V and J ends lost 6 bases and 6 bases, in that order; junction bases with no gene match: 12. CDR3: CSASPGDRGIHGYTF. The CDR3 DNA reads TGCAGTGCCAGCCCCGGGGACAGGGGGATCCATGGCTACACCTTC.

This clonotype was observed a handful of times. The CDR3 sequence is CSVPGLTMVEQFF. The CDR3 DNA reads as TGCAGCGTGCCGGGACTGACCATGGTTGAGCAGTTCTTC. The chain combines TRBV29-1 with TRBJ2-1; possibly TRBD2 for D (6 bases). Germline V CDR1 and CDR2: SQVTM, ANQGSEA. Trimming took 6 bases from V and 9 from J, leaving 18 bases between them. CDR3 length: 13 residues.

This clonotype was recorded a few times. V gene TRBV6-5 combines with J gene TRBJ2-1; D possibly matches TRBD1 or TRBD2 (5 bases each). Per the germline V gene, CDR1 is MNHEY and CDR2 is SVGAGI. The V gene lost 0 bases and the J gene lost 12 bases, with 12 bases spanning the gap. This CDR3 has 13 amino acids. CDR3 nucleotides: TGTGCCAGCAGTTACTCTCAGGGAGATGGGCAGTTCTTC. Protein sequence: CASSYSQGDGQFF.

The genes are TRBV7-8 and TRBJ1-1, with 9 bases identical to TRBD1. The trim removed 4 bases at V and 6 bases at J, leaving 9 bases unmatched. Per the germline V gene, CDR1 is SGHVS and CDR2 is FQNEAQ. The CDR3 consists of 15 residues. The CDR3 loop is CASSSRQGGMAEAFF. The CDR3 DNA is TGTGCCAGCAGCTCCCGACAGGGGGGCATGGCTGAAGCTTTCTTT.

This clonotype was detected only a few times. The rearrangement links TRBV14 to TRBJ2-7; TRBD1 agrees at 9 bases. From germline, CDR1 is SGHDN and CDR2 FVKESK. This CDR3 has 17 amino acids. V shed 2 bases and J 3 bases; nucleotides not matched to a gene: 11. The CDR3 DNA follows: TGTGCCAGCAGCCAAAACACACTGGGACAGGGCGACTACGAGCAGTACTTC. Translated, it gives CASSQNTLGQGDYEQYF.

The chain has TRBV24-1 and TRBJ2-3, with D perhaps matching TRBD2 (5 bases). The V and J ends lost 7 bases and 0 bases respectively, with 10 bases between them. Germline V gene data show CDR1 as KGHDR and CDR2 as SFDVKD. This CDR3 is built from 14 residues. The CDR3 here is CATRETGSTDTQYF. The CDR3 DNA is TGTGCCACCAGGGAGACGGGGAGCACAGATACGCAGTATTTT.

This clonotype was seen a handful of times. V is TRBV4-3 and J is TRBJ2-3; D possibly corresponds to TRBD2 (7 bases). Trimming cost V 1 base and J 2 bases, with 16 bases left between them. The CDR3 spans 17 residues. Germline V gives CDR1 LGHNA, CDR2 YSLEER. CDR3 region: CASSQVWRGRATDTQYF. The CDR3 DNA is TGCGCCAGCAGCCAAGTTTGGAGGGGGAGGGCCACAGATACGCAGTATTTT.

CDR3 sequence (DNA): TGCGCCAGCAGCTTGGAAGCAGGGGTAAGCGGCGAGCAGTACTTC. It yields the protein CASSLEAGVSGEQYF. The V call is TRBV5-1, the J call TRBJ2-7, with TRBD1 as a possible D gene (6 bases). The CDR3 has 15 residues. Deletions cut 0 bases from V and 6 bases from J, with 16 bases between. Germline V lookup: CDR1 SGHRS, CDR2 YFSETQ.

This clonotype was observed a few times. The CDR3 is CAWSVRQGNEQYF. CDR3 DNA sequence: TGTGCCTGGAGTGTACGGCAGGGGAACGAGCAGTACTTC. The chain combines TRBV30 with TRBJ2-7; possible D gene TRBD1, 6 bases. Trimming stripped 0 bases from V and 5 bases from J, with 11 bases between. This CDR3 comprises 13 residues. From germline, CDR1 is GTSNPN and CDR2 SVGIG (reference sequence).

This clonotype was seen a handful of times. This sequence joins TRBV7-3 and TRBJ1-1; possibly TRBD1 for D (5 bases). The CDR3 length is 15 residues. Per germline, CDR1 SGHTA and CDR2 FQGTGA. V was shortened by 8 bases and J by 1 base, with 17 bases between the two germline ends. The DNA of the CDR3 is TGTGCCAGCTGCAATCGGGGAGGGGCGAACACTGAAGCTTTCTTT. Its translation is CASCNRGGANTEAFF.

The chain combines TRBV12-3 or TRBV12-4 with TRBJ1-1; D is uncertain. V was shortened by 5 bases and J by 3 bases, with 25 bases between the two germline ends. CDR3 size: 18 residues. The CDR3 spells CASSPVYRPTGAYTEAFF. DNA for the CDR3: TGTGCCAGCAGTCCTGTTTATCGGCCCACCGGAGCATACACTGAAGCTTTCTTT.

This clonotype was counted between two and nine times. V gene TRBV9 combines with J gene TRBJ2-2; 10 bases agree with TRBD1. After removal of 4 bases from V and 6 bases from J, the junction contained 6 bases not matched to a gene. The germline V gene has CDR1 SGDLS and CDR2 YYNGEE. This CDR3 comprises 15 residues. The CDR3 region is CASSHGDRGSGELFF. CDR3 nucleotide sequence: TGTGCCAGCAGCCACGGGGACAGGGGATCCGGGGAGCTGTTTTTT.

V gene TRBV27 combines with J gene TRBJ1-6; D is undetermined. Germline loops: CDR1 MNHEY, CDR2 SMNVEV (reference sequence). The CDR3 runs to 16 residues. The V end lost 2 bases, the J end lost 5 bases, and 13 bases lay between the germline ends. CDR3 residues: CASSLRGPWDNSPLHF. The CDR3 DNA sequence: TGTGCCAGCAGTTTACGTGGCCCCTGGGATAATTCACCCCTCCACTTT.

The table lists this clonotype with a count of one. J is TRBJ2-4 and V is TRBV9; D may be TRBD1 (5 bases). The germline gives CDR1 SGDLS, CDR2 YYNGEE. The CDR3 loop spans 16 amino acids. V was clipped by 0 bases and J by 8 bases, with 18 bases between them. The chain's CDR3 is CASSVGTTRVQDIQYF. In DNA form, the CDR3 reads TGTGCCAGCAGCGTAGGTACGACCAGGGTTCAGGACATTCAGTACTTC.

This chain joins TRBV7-9 and TRBJ1-2, with 9 bases matching TRBD1. This CDR3 region has 17 residues. With V trimmed by 3 bases and J by 5 bases, 13 bases remained unmatched. Per the germline V gene, CDR1 is SEHNR and CDR2 is FQNEAQ (reference sequence). The CDR3 coding sequence is TGTGCCAGCAGCTTTGAGGGCGGGACAGGGTATAAGTATGGCTACACCTTC. Amino acid sequence: CASSFEGGTGYKYGYTF.

The chain recombines TRBV2 with TRBJ2-7; TRBD1 agrees at 9 bases. Germline CDR1 and CDR2: SNHLY and FYNNEI. J was trimmed by 2 bases and V by 4 bases; bases with no gene match: 12. The CDR3 has 17 residues. The CDR3 region is CASSVTFPGQGAYEQYF. As DNA, the CDR3 is TGTGCCAGCAGTGTAACATTCCCGGGACAGGGCGCCTACGAGCAGTACTTC.

V gene TRBV9 combines with J gene TRBJ2-3, with D hard to call. CDR3 length: 14 residues. Germline-derived CDR1 and CDR2 are SGDLS and YYNGEE. V lost 0 bases to trimming and J lost 4 bases, with 9 bases between them. The CDR3 DNA reads TGTGCCAGCAGCGTAGATGGGGTGGCAGATACGCAGTATTTT. This encodes CASSVDGVADTQYF. Variable domain in full (rest from reference TRBV9 and TRBJ2-3): DSGVTQTPKHLITATGQRVTLRCSPRSGDLSVYWYQQSLDQGLQFLIQYYNGEERAKGNILERFSAQQFPDLHSELNLSSLELGDSALYFCASSVDGVADTQYFGPGTRLTVL.

This clonotype came up a few times. The chain recombines TRBV7-2 with TRBJ2-1; D not resolved. The CDR3 totals 17 residues. CDR1 and CDR2 from the germline V gene are SGHTA and FQGNSA. Deletions cut 5 bases from V and 0 bases from J, with 17 bases between. The CDR3 loop reads CASSPSGSRSSYNEQFF. The CDR3 coding sequence is TGTGCCAGCAGCCCCTCGGGTAGCCGGAGCTCCTACAATGAGCAGTTCTTC.